This T cell receptor (beta chain) was sequenced in a study of T cell changes during pregnancy in multiple sclerosis (dated by TCRdb to between 2018 and 2021). In terms of the full investigation: Changes in the T cell repertoire over the course of pregnancy were examined in this study in women with multiple sclerosis.

As to this clone: No cognate antigen has been identified for it. No quality values exist for individual bases; no much larger clone is one base distant.

Library creation used the immunoSEQ multiplex PCR assay. Not all clones reach the TCRdb copy of this immuneACCESS table, which keeps in-frame sequences only. Checked studies attribute under half of the gap to unresolved V genes and leave the rest unexplained. Present in this sample are about 33,000 clones, about 89% of which were seen just once. The ten most abundant clones make up 2.5% to 3% of the sample. This TCR derives from a female donor in good health, enrolled as a control in a pregnancy study. The sample consisted of CD4+ T cells from peripheral blood mononuclear cells, taken in the third trimester of pregnancy.

The DNA sequence reads TGCGCCAGCAGTTTAAGACAGGGGGGAATTTATAGCAATCAGCCCCAGCATTTT. It encodes CASSLRQGGIYSNQPQHF. The sequence joins TRBV23-1 to TRBJ1-5, with 9 bases in between that match TRBD1. TRBV23-1 is placed among ORFs of uncertain function. The CDR3 measures 18 amino acids from cysteine to phenylalanine. The retained sequence is limited to the CDR3, 54 bases, with the frame set at the first base. From V the trimming removes 5 bases and from J it removes 0 bases, while the gene matches leave 11 bases of the junction unaccounted for.